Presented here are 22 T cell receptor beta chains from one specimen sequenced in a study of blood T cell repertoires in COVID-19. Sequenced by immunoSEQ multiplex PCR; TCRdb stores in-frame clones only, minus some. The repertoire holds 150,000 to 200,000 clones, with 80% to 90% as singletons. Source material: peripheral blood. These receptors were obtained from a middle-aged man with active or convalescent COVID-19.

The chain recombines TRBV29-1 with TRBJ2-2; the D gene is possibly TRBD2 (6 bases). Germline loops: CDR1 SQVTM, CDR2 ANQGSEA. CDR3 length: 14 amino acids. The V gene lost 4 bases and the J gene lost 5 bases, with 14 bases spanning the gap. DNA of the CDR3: TGCAGCGTTGTCCCGGGAGCTGGTACCGGGGAGCTGTTTTTT. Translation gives CSVVPGAGTGELFF.

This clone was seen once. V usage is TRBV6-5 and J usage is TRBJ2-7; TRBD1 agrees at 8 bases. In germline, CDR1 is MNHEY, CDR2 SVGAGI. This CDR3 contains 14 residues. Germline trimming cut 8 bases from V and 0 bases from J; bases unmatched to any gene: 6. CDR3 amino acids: CASGWTGSSYEQYF. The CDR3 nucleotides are TGTGCCAGCGGTTGGACAGGGAGCTCCTACGAGCAGTACTTC.

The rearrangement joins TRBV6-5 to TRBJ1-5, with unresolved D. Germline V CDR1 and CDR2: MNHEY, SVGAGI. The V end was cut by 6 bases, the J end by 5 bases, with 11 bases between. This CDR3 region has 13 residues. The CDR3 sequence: CASRATEYQPQHF. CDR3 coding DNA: TGTGCCAGCAGAGCGACGGAGTATCAGCCCCAGCATTTT.

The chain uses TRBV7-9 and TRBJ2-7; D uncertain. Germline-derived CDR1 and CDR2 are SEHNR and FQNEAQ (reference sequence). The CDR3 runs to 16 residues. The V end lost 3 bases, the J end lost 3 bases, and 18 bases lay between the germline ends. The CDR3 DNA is TGTGCCAGCAGCTTTAGCATCGGGTACCCCCTCTACGAGCAGTACTTC. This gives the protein CASSFSIGYPLYEQYF. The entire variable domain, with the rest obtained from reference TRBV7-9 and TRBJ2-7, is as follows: DTGVSQNPRHKITKRGQNVTFRCDPISEHNRLYWYRQTLGQGPEFLTYFQNEAQLEKSRLLSDRFSAERPKGSFSTLEIQRTEQGDSAMYLCASSFSIGYPLYEQYFGPGTRLTVT.

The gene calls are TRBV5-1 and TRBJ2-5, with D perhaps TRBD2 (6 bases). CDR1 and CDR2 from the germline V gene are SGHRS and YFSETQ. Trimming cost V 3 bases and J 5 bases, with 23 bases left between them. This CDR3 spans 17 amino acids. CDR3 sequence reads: CASSSDWGLNYGETQYF. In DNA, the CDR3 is TGCGCCAGCAGCTCGGATTGGGGACTCAACTACGGCGAGACCCAGTACTTC. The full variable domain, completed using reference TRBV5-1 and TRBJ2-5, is KAGVTQTPRYLIKTRGQQVTLSCSPISGHRSVSWYQQTPGQGLQFLFEYFSETQRNKGNFPGRFSGRQFSNSRSEMNVSTLELGDSALYLCASSSDWGLNYGETQYFGPGTRLLVL.

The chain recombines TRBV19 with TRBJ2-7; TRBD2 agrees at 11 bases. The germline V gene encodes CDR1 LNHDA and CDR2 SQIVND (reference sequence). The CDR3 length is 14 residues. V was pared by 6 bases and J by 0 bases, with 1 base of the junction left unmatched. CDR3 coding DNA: TGTGCCAGTAGGACTAGCGGGGCCTCCTACGAGCAGTACTTC. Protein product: CASRTSGASYEQYF.

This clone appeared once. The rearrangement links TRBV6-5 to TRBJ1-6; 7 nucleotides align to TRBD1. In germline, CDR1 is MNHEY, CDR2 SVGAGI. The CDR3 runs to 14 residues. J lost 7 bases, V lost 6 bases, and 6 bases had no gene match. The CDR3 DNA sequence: TGTGCCAGCAGAAGTAGGGGGCTGAATTCACCCCTCCACTTT. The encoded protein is CASRSRGLNSPLHF.

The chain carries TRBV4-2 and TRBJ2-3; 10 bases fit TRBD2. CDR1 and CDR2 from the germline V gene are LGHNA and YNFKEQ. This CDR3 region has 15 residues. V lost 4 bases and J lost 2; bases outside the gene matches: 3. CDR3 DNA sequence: TGTGCCAGCAGCCCCGGGACTAGCGACACAGATACGCAGTATTTT. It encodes CASSPGTSDTDTQYF.

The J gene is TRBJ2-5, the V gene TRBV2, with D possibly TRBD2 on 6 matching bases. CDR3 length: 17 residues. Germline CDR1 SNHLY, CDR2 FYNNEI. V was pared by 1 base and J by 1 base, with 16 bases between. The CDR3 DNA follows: TGTGCCAGCAGTGAAGACCCGGGACTTAGCCCCCAAGAGACCCAGTACTTC. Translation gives CASSEDPGLSPQETQYF.

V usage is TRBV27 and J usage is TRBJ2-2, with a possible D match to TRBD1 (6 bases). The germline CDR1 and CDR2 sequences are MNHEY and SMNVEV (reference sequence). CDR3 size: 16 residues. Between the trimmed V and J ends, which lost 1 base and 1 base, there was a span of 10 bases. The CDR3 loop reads CASSLWGHQNTGELFF. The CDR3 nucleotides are TGTGCCAGCAGTTTATGGGGACACCAGAACACCGGGGAGCTGTTTTTT.

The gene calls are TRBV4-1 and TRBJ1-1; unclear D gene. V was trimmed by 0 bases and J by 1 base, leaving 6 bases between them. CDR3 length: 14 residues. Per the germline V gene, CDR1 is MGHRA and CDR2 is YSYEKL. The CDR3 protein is CASSQEIRNTEAFF. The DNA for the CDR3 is TGCGCCAGCAGCCAAGAAATCAGGAACACTGAAGCTTTCTTT.

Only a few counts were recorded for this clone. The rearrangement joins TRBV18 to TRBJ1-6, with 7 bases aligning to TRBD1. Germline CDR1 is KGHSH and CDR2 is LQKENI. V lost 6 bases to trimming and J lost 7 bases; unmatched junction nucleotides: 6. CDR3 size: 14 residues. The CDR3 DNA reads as TGTGCCAGCTCCAACCAGGGGGACAATTCACCCCTCCACTTT. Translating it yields CASSNQGDNSPLHF.

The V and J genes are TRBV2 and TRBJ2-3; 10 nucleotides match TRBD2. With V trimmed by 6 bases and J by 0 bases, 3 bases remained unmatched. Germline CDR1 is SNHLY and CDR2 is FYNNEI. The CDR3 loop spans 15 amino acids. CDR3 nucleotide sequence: TGTGCCAGCAGGCTAGCGGGGGCCAGCACAGATACGCAGTATTTT. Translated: CASRLAGASTDTQYF.

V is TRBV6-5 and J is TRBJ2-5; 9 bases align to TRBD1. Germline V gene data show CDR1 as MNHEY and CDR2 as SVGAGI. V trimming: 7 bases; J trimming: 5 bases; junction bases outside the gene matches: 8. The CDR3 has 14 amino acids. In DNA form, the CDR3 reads TGTGCCAGCACCCAACAGGGGGCGGCGGAGACCCAGTACTTC. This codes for CASTQQGAAETQYF.

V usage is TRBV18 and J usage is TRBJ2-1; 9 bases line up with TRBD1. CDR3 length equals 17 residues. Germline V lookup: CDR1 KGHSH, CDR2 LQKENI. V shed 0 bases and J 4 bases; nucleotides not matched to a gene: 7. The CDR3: CASSPPLTGGGYNEQFF. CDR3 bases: TGTGCCAGCTCACCACCGTTGACAGGGGGAGGGTACAATGAGCAGTTCTTC.

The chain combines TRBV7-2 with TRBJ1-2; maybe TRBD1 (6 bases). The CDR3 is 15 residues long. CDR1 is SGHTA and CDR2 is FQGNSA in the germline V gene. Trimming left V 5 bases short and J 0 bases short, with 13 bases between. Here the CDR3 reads CASSLRQAANYGYTF. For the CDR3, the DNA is TGTGCCAGCAGCCTAAGACAGGCAGCTAACTATGGCTACACCTTC.

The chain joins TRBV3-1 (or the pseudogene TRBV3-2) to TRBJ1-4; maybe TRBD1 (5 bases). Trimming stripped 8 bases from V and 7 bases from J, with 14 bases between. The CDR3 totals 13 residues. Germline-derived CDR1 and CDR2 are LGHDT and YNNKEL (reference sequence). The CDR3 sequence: CASGAGPREKLFF. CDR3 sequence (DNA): TGTGCCAGCGGGGCAGGGCCTCGTGAAAAACTGTTTTTT.

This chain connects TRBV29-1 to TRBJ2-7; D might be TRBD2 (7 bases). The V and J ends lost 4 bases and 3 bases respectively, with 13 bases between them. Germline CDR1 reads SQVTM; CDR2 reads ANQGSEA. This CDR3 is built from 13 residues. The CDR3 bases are TGCAGCGTTGGGGCAGGGGAGGGCTACGAGCAGTACTTC. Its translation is CSVGAGEGYEQYF.

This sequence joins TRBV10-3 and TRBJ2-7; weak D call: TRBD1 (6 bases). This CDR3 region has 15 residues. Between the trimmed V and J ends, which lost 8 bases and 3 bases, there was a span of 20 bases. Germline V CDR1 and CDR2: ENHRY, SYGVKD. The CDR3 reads CAIRTGTGSDYEQYF. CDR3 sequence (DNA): TGTGCCATCCGAACGGGTACAGGGTCAGACTACGAGCAGTACTTC.

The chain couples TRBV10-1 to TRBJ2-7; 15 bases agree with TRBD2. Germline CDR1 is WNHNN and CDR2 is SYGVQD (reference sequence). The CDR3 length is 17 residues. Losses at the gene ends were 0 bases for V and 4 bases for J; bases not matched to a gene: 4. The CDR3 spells CASSESGTSGRLYEQYF. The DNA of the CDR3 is TGCGCCAGCAGTGAGTCCGGGACTAGCGGGAGGTTGTACGAGCAGTACTTC.

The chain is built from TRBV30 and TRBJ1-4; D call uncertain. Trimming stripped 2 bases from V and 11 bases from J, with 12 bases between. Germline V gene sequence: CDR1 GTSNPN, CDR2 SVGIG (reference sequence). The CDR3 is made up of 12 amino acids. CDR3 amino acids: CAWSPLEGKLFF. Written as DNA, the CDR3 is TGTGCCTGGAGTCCCCTAGAGGGCAAACTGTTTTTT.

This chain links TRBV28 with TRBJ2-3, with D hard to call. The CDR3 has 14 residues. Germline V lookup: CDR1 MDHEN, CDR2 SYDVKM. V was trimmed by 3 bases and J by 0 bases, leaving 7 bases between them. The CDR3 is CASSFGASTDTQYF. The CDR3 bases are TGTGCCAGCAGTTTCGGAGCTAGCACAGATACGCAGTATTTT.